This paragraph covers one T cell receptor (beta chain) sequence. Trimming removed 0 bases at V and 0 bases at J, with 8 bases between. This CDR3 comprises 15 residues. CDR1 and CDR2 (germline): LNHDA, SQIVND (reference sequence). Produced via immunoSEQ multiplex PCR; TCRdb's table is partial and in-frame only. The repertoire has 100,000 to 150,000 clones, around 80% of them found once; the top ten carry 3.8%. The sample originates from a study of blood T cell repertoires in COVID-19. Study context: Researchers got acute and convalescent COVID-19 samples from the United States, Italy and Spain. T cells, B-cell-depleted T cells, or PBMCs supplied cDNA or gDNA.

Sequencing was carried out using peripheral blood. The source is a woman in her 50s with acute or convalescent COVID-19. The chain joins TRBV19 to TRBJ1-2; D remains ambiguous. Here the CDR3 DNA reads TGTGCCAGTAGTATAGATGGGAGCCCTAACTATGGCTACACCTTC. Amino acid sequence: CASSIDGSPNYGYTF. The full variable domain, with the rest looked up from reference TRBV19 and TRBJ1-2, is DGGITQSPKYLFRKEGQNVTLSCEQNLNHDAMYWYRQDPGQGLRLIYYSQIVNDFQKGDIAEGYSVSREKKESFPLTVTSAQKNPTAFYLCASSIDGSPNYGYTFGSGTRLTVV.